This section outlines one T cell receptor beta chain sequence together with its context. These data are taken from a study of brain T cells in children with intractable seizures. The CDR3 has 12 residues. Germline assignment: CDR1 SGHVS and CDR2 FQNEAQ. Trimming cost V 1 base and J 6 bases, with 6 bases left between them. Time point here: blood from clinic visit 5 months post-surgery; TSC patient then seizure free. Surgery cases with the highest brain T cell transcript signatures were chosen for sequencing. Before surgery, patients took at least one anti-epileptic drug. Only in-frame clones appear in the TCRdb table, and some are missing; sequencing was by immunoSEQ multiplex PCR. In the table there are 300,000 to 400,000 clones, over 85% of which are singletons.

The sequences come from peripheral blood, collected 4 to 5 months after surgery. The V call is TRBV7-8, the J call TRBJ1-2, with D unresolved. The sequence derives from a boy younger than two with tuberous sclerosis and intractable seizures. For the CDR3, the DNA is TGTGCCAGCAGCTTAGTCCCAGATGGCTACACCTTC. Its translation: CASSLVPDGYTF. Variable domain in full (rest from reference TRBV7-8 and TRBJ1-2): GAGVSQSPRYKVAKRGQDVALRCDPISGHVSLFWYQQALGQGPEFLTYFQNEAQLDKSGLPSDRFFAERPEGSVSTLKIQRTQQEDSAVYLCASSLVPDGYTFGSGTRLTVV.